What follows describes a single TCR beta chain. Its antigen is as yet unknown. The repertoire was sequenced with immunoSEQ multiplex PCR; TCRdb's copy has only in-frame clones and lacks some. Found here are about 7,600 clones, roughly 60% of them singletons; the top ten hold roughly 13%. Time point indicated: second of two post-therapy site-matched biopsies roughly 2 months apart. The same primary tumor site was biopsied both before and after PD-1 blockade. This entry comes from a study of T cells in tumors after PD-1 blockade. Study background: Tumor samples yielded approximately 20-fold more depth than single-cell TCR sequencing.

The germline gives CDR1 SNHLY, CDR2 FYNNEI. The ends lost 6 bases at V and 2 bases at J; junction bases unmatched: 5. This CDR3 has 16 residues. Study results and caveats: Most post-therapy expanded exhausted CD8+ clones were new, undetected before treatment.

This chain uses TRBV2 with TRBJ2-6, with TRBD1 identical over 9 bases. The receptor comes from a human donor with basal cell carcinoma. Source: tumor tissue, taken after anti-PD-1 treatment. Here the CDR3 DNA reads TGTGCCAGCAGCATACAGGGGGCAACTGGGGCCAACGTCCTGACTTTC. It encodes CASSIQGATGANVLTF.